This TCR beta chain was profiled in a study of CD8 T cells in ankylosing spondylitis. Study observations and caveats: What appeared characteristic of ankylosing spondylitis blood was a TCR beta motif of several highly homologous variants.

This clonotype was observed many times. What it recognizes is unknown. This CDR3 has 16 amino acids. Germline V gene lookup returns CDR1 MNHEY and CDR2 SVGEGT. V was pared by 6 bases and J by 0 bases, with 16 bases between. TCRdb re-analysed the 5' RACE reads in MiXCR, keeping a single row per CDR3 protein. The repertoire has 200,000 to 300,000 distinct CDR3 sequences, over 9.5% of them found once; the top ten carry 2.5% to 3%. V and J are TRBV6-2 or TRBV6-3 and TRBJ2-3; the D is unclear. This receptor was taken from a male donor with ankylosing spondylitis or in good health (not recorded which). The sequenced sample consisted of blood, either unsorted or a sorted T cell fraction (not recorded which). CDR3 sequence: CASSAGAPASTDTQYF. DNA of the CDR3: TGTGCCAGCAGCGCCGGAGCTCCTGCTAGCACAGATACGCAGTATTTT.